The 29 T cell receptor beta chains below all came from one sample that was sequenced in a study of PD-1 blockade in classical Hodgkin lymphoma. Patients all relapsed after autologous stem cell transplantation, and there was variation in brentuximab vedotin exposure. Purification of CD4+ T cells from thawed PBMCs was performed via magnetic negative selection. This table comes from immunoSEQ multiplex PCR, and its TCRdb copy is limited to in-frame clones, with some not included. The profile shows under 30,000 clones, around 80% of them singletons. The sample was CD4+ T cells from blood, taken at baseline. The receptors were sampled from a human donor with classical Hodgkin lymphoma.

This clone was observed a few times. This chain's CDR3 is CASSLIGSVTEAFF. In DNA form, the CDR3 reads TGTGCCAGCAGCTTAATTGGGTCGGTCACTGAAGCTTTCTTT. This chain links TRBV7-9 with TRBJ1-1; no definite D call. Germline CDR1 reads SEHNR; CDR2 reads FQNEAQ (reference sequence). Trimming pared 2 bases from V and 4 bases from J, leaving 11 bases between. The CDR3 is 14 residues long.

The chain recombines TRBV5-1 with TRBJ2-3, with 13 bases that match TRBD2. Trimming cost V 4 bases and J 1 base; bases outside gene matches: 3. Germline CDR1 and CDR2: SGHRS and YFSETQ. The CDR3 totals 16 residues. CDR3: CASSVGLAGGTDTQYF. The CDR3, as DNA: TGCGCCAGCAGCGTAGGACTAGCGGGGGGCACAGATACGCAGTATTTT.

The chain couples TRBV13 to TRBJ1-1; D is undetermined. The CDR3 sequence is 14 residues long. Trimming shortened V by 1 base and J by 1 base, and 7 bases separated the two germline ends. Germline CDR1 reads PRHDT; CDR2 reads FYEKMQ (reference sequence). The chain's CDR3 is CASSLVKGNTEAFF. DNA of the CDR3: TGTGCCAGCAGCTTAGTAAAAGGGAACACTGAAGCTTTCTTT.

The rearrangement joins TRBV10-3 to TRBJ1-2; 12 nucleotides agree with TRBD1. CDR1 and CDR2 (germline): ENHRY, SYGVKD. The trim removed 6 bases at V and 7 bases at J, leaving 9 bases unmatched. The CDR3 totals 15 residues. CDR3: CAISPGQGAGGGYTF. The CDR3 DNA is TGTGCCATCAGCCCGGGACAGGGGGCGGGCGGTGGCTACACCTTC.

This clone was counted only a few times. The chain carries TRBV4-1 and TRBJ1-5; no clear D gene. Germline loops: CDR1 MGHRA, CDR2 YSYEKL. V dropped 0 bases and J dropped 4 bases, with 10 bases sitting between them. CDR3 size: 15 residues. The CDR3 nucleotides read TGCGCCAGCAGCCAAGATTCGGGGAGGAATCAGCCCCAGCATTTT. Translated: CASSQDSGRNQPQHF.

This chain connects TRBV21-1 to TRBJ1-5. TRBV21-1 is a recognized pseudogene. The CDR3 extends over 18 amino acids. CDR3 loop: CASSKSPDKVQTNQPQHF. The CDR3 DNA sequence: TGTGCCAGCAGCAAATCTCCAGATAAGGTCCAAACCAATCAGCCCCAGCATTTT.

The chain carries TRBV5-1 and TRBJ1-5, with 7 bases aligning to TRBD1. Per germline, CDR1 SGHRS and CDR2 YFSETQ. Trimming cost V 4 bases and J 6 bases; bases outside gene matches: 4. This CDR3 contains 13 residues. The CDR3 region is CASSATGAQPQHF. In DNA, the CDR3 is TGCGCCAGCAGCGCAACAGGGGCTCAGCCCCAGCATTTT.

This clone appeared once. This chain links TRBV30 with TRBJ1-5; D unresolved. V lost 0 bases and J 0 bases, leaving 6 bases between the germline ends. CDR3 length: 14 amino acids. CDR1 is GTSNPN and CDR2 is SVGIG in the germline V gene (reference sequence). In nucleotides, the CDR3 is TGTGCCTGGAGTGTAACAGATAGCAATCAGCCCCAGCATTTT. It codes for CAWSVTDSNQPQHF.

The chain uses TRBV27 and TRBJ1-1, with D possibly matching TRBD1 (6 bases). Trimming cost V 6 bases and J 3 bases, with 17 bases left between them. CDR3 length: 15 amino acids. Germline loops: CDR1 MNHEY, CDR2 SMNVEV (reference sequence). In nucleotides, the CDR3 is TGTGCCAGCAGCTTAGGGGACACTGTCCACACTGAAGCTTTCTTT. This translates into CASSLGDTVHTEAFF.

The sample holds a few counts of this clone. The chain's CDR3 is CASSLGEYGYTF. In DNA form, the CDR3 reads TGTGCCAGCAGCTTAGGCGAATATGGCTACACCTTC. V gene TRBV7-8 combines with J gene TRBJ1-2; D gene uncertain. Trimming left V 1 base short and J 5 bases short, with 5 bases between. CDR3 length equals 12 residues. CDR1 and CDR2 (germline): SGHVS, FQNEAQ.

The chain couples TRBV7-9 to TRBJ1-4; 8 bases line up with TRBD1. Looked up from germline, CDR1 is SEHNR and CDR2 is FQNEAQ (reference sequence). Trimming at V came to 4 bases and at J to 0 bases, leaving 4 bases not matched to a gene. CDR3 size: 16 residues. The CDR3 DNA reads as TGTGCCAGCAGCTCAGGGGGCCCTGCAACTAATGAAAAACTGTTTTTT. Translating gives CASSSGGPATNEKLFF.

This sequence joins TRBV19 and TRBJ1-5; the D is unclear. Germline CDR1 is LNHDA and CDR2 is SQIVND (reference sequence). V was cut by 1 base and J by 7 bases, with 8 bases left in between. This CDR3 is built from 13 residues. Written as DNA, the CDR3 is TGTGCCAGTAGTATAGGGACCACACAGCCCCAGCATTTT. It specifies CASSIGTTQPQHF.

The rearrangement links TRBV30 to TRBJ1-6; D is unresolved. This CDR3 is built from 19 residues. Per the germline V gene, CDR1 is GTSNPN and CDR2 is SVGIG (reference sequence). The ends were cut back, 2 bases at V and 0 bases at J, with 20 bases in the middle. This chain's CDR3 is CAWSPFLGDFSSYNSPLHF. CDR3 nucleotides: TGTGCCTGGAGTCCTTTTCTGGGAGACTTTAGCTCCTATAATTCACCCCTCCACTTT.

This clone was counted a single time. The rearrangement joins TRBV6-6 to TRBJ1-1, with D possibly being TRBD1 (5 bases). Germline V gene data show CDR1 as MNHNY and CDR2 as SVGAGI (reference sequence). Between the trimmed V and J ends, which lost 0 bases and 1 base, there was a span of 9 bases. The CDR3 has 15 amino acids. CDR3: CASSYSTVQNTEAFF. CDR3 in DNA: TGTGCCAGCAGTTACTCGACAGTCCAGAACACTGAAGCTTTCTTT.

V and J are TRBV2 and TRBJ1-2, with D perhaps matching TRBD1 (6 bases). Germline V gene lookup returns CDR1 SNHLY and CDR2 FYNNEI. This CDR3 has 12 residues. V lost 5 bases and J lost 5, with 9 bases in between. DNA of the CDR3: TGTGCCAGCAGTTATACAGGGTATGGCTACACCTTC. Translation: CASSYTGYGYTF. Supplemented by reference TRBV2 and TRBJ1-2, the full variable domain reads EPEVTQTPSHQVTQMGQEVILRCVPISNHLYFYWYRQILGQKVEFLVSFYNNEISEKSEIFDDQFSVERPDGSNFTLKIRSTKLEDSAMYFCASSYTGYGYTFGSGTRLTVV.

This clone occurred a few times. This chain joins TRBV19 and TRBJ1-2; maybe TRBD1 (5 bases). V dropped 5 bases and J dropped 4 bases, with 14 bases sitting between them. Germline CDR1 LNHDA, CDR2 SQIVND (reference sequence). The CDR3 sequence is 14 residues long. CDR3 protein: CASSGAPGSYGYTF. Here the CDR3 DNA reads TGTGCCAGTAGTGGGGCCCCCGGCAGCTATGGCTACACCTTC.

This sequence joins TRBV5-1 and TRBJ1-5, with D maybe TRBD1 (6 bases). CDR3 length equals 15 residues. The V gene's germline CDR1 is SGHRS and CDR2 YFSETQ. Trimming shortened V by 0 bases and J by 4 bases, and 11 bases separated the two germline ends. This CDR3 is CASSLGVGANQPQHF. In DNA form, the CDR3 reads TGCGCCAGCAGCTTGGGGGTGGGGGCGAATCAGCCCCAGCATTTT.

V usage is TRBV25-1 and J usage is TRBJ1-4; no definite D call. The CDR3 is made up of 15 amino acids. Trimming removed 3 bases from V and 0 bases from J, with 8 bases in between. Germline CDR1 MGHDK, CDR2 SYGVNS. For the CDR3, the DNA is TGTGCCAGCAGTGACGTCGGGGCAACTAATGAAAAACTGTTTTTT. This gives the protein CASSDVGATNEKLFF.

This clone was recorded only once. The chain uses TRBV28 and TRBJ1-6; a weak D match, TRBD1 (6 bases). The CDR3 covers 15 residues. Trimming stripped 5 bases from V and 1 base from J, with 9 bases between. Germline V gene data show CDR1 as MDHEN and CDR2 as SYDVKM. The CDR3 loop is CASSPRGSYNSPLHF. Here the CDR3 DNA reads TGTGCCAGCAGTCCAAGGGGGTCCTATAATTCACCCCTCCACTTT.

The chain recombines TRBV30 with TRBJ1-5, with a tentative D call TRBD1 (6 bases). Trimming shortened V by 4 bases and J by 0 bases, and 16 bases separated the two germline ends. CDR1 is GTSNPN, CDR2 SVGIG, per germline (reference sequence). This CDR3 is built from 16 residues. The CDR3 DNA is TGTGCCTGGACCAGGGGCGGCGGGTATAGCAATCAGCCCCAGCATTTT. This codes for CAWTRGGGYSNQPQHF.

The chain links TRBV18 to TRBJ2-1, with D uncertain. Between the trimmed V and J ends, which lost 6 bases and 5 bases, there was a span of 11 bases. This CDR3 has 13 amino acids. Germline lookup yields CDR1 KGHSH and CDR2 LQKENI. The CDR3 DNA sequence: TGTGCCAGCTCCGCTAGGGTGAACAATGAGCAGTTCTTC. This translates into CASSARVNNEQFF.

CDR3 nucleotides: TGTGCCAGCTCACTTGACGTGGGGCTAGGTCAGCCCCAGCATTTT. Translating gives CASSLDVGLGQPQHF. The rearrangement joins TRBV18 to TRBJ1-5; a weak D match, TRBD1 (5 bases). The CDR3 loop spans 15 amino acids. Trimming took 4 bases from V and 6 from J, leaving 16 bases between them. Germline V gene data show CDR1 as KGHSH and CDR2 as LQKENI.

The V gene is TRBV30, the J gene TRBJ2-3, with 7 positions matching TRBD1. Looked up from germline, CDR1 is GTSNPN and CDR2 is SVGIG (reference sequence). The length of the CDR3 is 16 residues. V dropped 2 bases and J dropped 3; count of bases not matched to a gene: 11. DNA for the CDR3: TGTGCCTGGAGTCGTCTAGATAGGGGGCTTACAGATACGCAGTATTTT. Its protein product is CAWSRLDRGLTDTQYF.

The chain couples TRBV29-1 to TRBJ2-4, with D perhaps matching TRBD2 (6 bases). This CDR3 has 13 amino acids. Germline V gene data show CDR1 as SQVTM and CDR2 as ANQGSEA. V lost 5 bases to trimming and J lost 6 bases, with 14 bases between them. The CDR3 sequence: CSVSSTAGNIQYF. Written as DNA, the CDR3 is TGCAGCGTTTCTTCGACAGCGGGAAACATTCAGTACTTC.

This chain links TRBV7-2 with TRBJ1-2; D is uncertain. The ends were cut back, 2 bases at V and 3 bases at J, with 7 bases in the middle. CDR1 and CDR2 (germline): SGHTA, FQGNSA. The CDR3 is made up of 13 amino acids. Here the CDR3 DNA reads TGTGCCAGCAGCTTATACGGGGACTATGGCTACACCTTC. Translating it yields CASSLYGDYGYTF.

The chain employs TRBV6-4 and TRBJ2-6; D is unresolved. Trimming removed 7 bases at V and 1 base at J, with 8 bases between. This CDR3 is built from 14 residues. The germline V gene has CDR1 MRHNA and CDR2 SNTAGT. The CDR3 DNA reads as TGTGCCAGCATGGAGCAATCTGGGGCCAACGTCCTGACTTTC. Encoded protein: CASMEQSGANVLTF.

The rearrangement links TRBV19 to TRBJ1-1, with D perhaps TRBD1 (5 bases). CDR3 length: 13 residues. The ends were cut back, 11 bases at V and 2 bases at J, with 15 bases in the middle. In germline, CDR1 is LNHDA, CDR2 SQIVND (reference sequence). This chain's CDR3 is CAVRTYFNTEAFF. The CDR3 DNA sequence: TGTGCCGTAAGGACATATTTCAACACTGAAGCTTTCTTT. Based on the CDR3 plus reference TRBV19 and TRBJ1-1, the full variable domain is DGGITQSPKYLFRKEGQNVTLSCEQNLNHDAMYWYRQDPGQGLRLIYYSQIVNDFQKGDIAEGYSVSREKKESFPLTVTSAQKNPTAFYLCAVRTYFNTEAFFGQGTRLTVV.

The chain uses TRBV6-6 and TRBJ2-1, with TRBD2 identical over 14 bases. CDR1 is MNHNY and CDR2 is SVGAGI in the germline V gene (reference sequence). The CDR3 length is 16 residues. The V gene end was trimmed by 4 bases and the J gene end by 5 bases; junction bases not matched to a gene: 4. This CDR3 is CASSSRLAGGHNEQFF. CDR3 coding DNA: TGTGCCAGCAGTTCCCGACTAGCGGGGGGGCACAATGAGCAGTTCTTC.

The chain employs TRBV4-2 and TRBJ2-5, with D unclear. Deletions cut 0 bases from V and 5 bases from J, with 7 bases between. Per the germline V gene, CDR1 is LGHNA and CDR2 is YNFKEQ. The CDR3 length is 13 residues. The CDR3 nucleotides read TGTGCCAGCAGCCAAGAGTTTATGGAGACCCAGTACTTC. Amino acids: CASSQEFMETQYF.